The 9 T cell receptor beta chains below were found in one sample sequenced in a study of radiotherapy plus CTLA-4 blockade in lung cancer (dated by TCRdb to between 2017 and 2018). The library was built by means of the immunoSEQ multiplex PCR assay. TCRdb re-hosts the immuneACCESS table, in-frame sequences only. Its copies lack some clones; in the studies checked, an unresolved V gene accounts for under half of them, and the cause for the rest is not known. The sample includes 75,000 to 100,000 clones, with 88% observed a single time. The leading ten clones occupy 4.5% to 5% of the sample. The sequencing used peripheral blood, collected from a patient treated with radiotherapy plus ipilimumab. Receptors originate from a human donor with non-small cell lung cancer that progressed on radiotherapy plus ipilimumab.

The chain carries TRBV7-3 and TRBJ2-1; D tentatively reads TRBD1 or TRBD2 (5 bases each). The V gene lost 5 bases and the J gene lost 8 bases, with 19 bases spanning the gap. The CDR3 has 15 amino acids. Germline values: CDR1 SGHTA, CDR2 FQGTGA. The CDR3 bases are TGTGCCAGCAGCCCCGGGACCCCACGAGGAGATGAGCAGTTCTTC. As protein: CASSPGTPRGDEQFF.

CDR3 sequence: CASSRQAARAGKNTGELFF. The CDR3 DNA follows: TGTGCCAGCTCACGCCAAGCGGCAAGGGCAGGGAAGAACACCGGGGAGCTGTTTTTT. The chain links TRBV18 to TRBJ2-2; D is possibly TRBD1 or TRBD2 (5 bases each). This CDR3 has 19 residues. The ends were cut back, 4 bases at V and 1 base at J, with 22 bases in the middle. Germline CDR1 is KGHSH and CDR2 is LQKENI.

This rearrangement joins TRBV6-1 to TRBJ1-2; D call uncertain. The germline V gene encodes CDR1 MNHNS and CDR2 SASEGT. V dropped 4 bases and J dropped 4 bases, with 10 bases sitting between them. The CDR3 has 13 amino acids. DNA for the CDR3: TGTGCCAGCAGTGGTCCAGCATCCTATGGCTACACCTTC. Amino acid sequence: CASSGPASYGYTF.

The genes are TRBV9 and TRBJ2-1; TRBD2 agrees at 11 bases. Germline CDR1 reads SGDLS; CDR2 reads YYNGEE. The CDR3 consists of 17 residues. V shed 2 bases and J 9 bases; nucleotides not matched to a gene: 13. The CDR3 nucleotides are TGTGCCAGCAGCGTGTCTAGCGGGAGGATGGTAGGGGGTGAGCAGTTCTTC. It yields the protein CASSVSSGRMVGGEQFF. Based on the CDR3 plus reference TRBV9 and TRBJ2-1, the full variable domain is DSGVTQTPKHLITATGQRVTLRCSPRSGDLSVYWYQQSLDQGLQFLIQYYNGEERAKGNILERFSAQQFPDLHSELNLSSLELGDSALYFCASSVSSGRMVGGEQFFGPGTRLTVL.

J is TRBJ1-5 and V is TRBV6-1; D might be TRBD1 (5 bases). V was clipped by 0 bases and J by 6 bases, with 12 bases between them. The germline CDR1 and CDR2 sequences are MNHNS and SASEGT. The CDR3 length is 15 residues. The CDR3 bases are TGTGCCAGCAGTGAAGCAAGAGGGGCAGGTCAGCCCCAGCATTTT. It translates to CASSEARGAGQPQHF.

In this sample, this clone turned up a few times. This chain connects TRBV18 to TRBJ2-7, with D hard to call. The germline V and J ends were trimmed by 5 bases and 0 bases, with 8 bases remaining between them. The CDR3 is 13 residues long. Germline V gene sequence: CDR1 KGHSH, CDR2 LQKENI. The CDR3, as DNA: TGTGCCAGCTCATCCCCAGCCTCCTACGAGCAGTACTTC. Amino acid sequence: CASSSPASYEQYF.

This clone was observed a few times. The chain links TRBV6-5 to TRBJ1-2; 9 positions agree with TRBD1. Losses at the gene ends were 2 bases for V and 8 bases for J; bases not matched to a gene: 9. CDR3 length equals 15 residues. Looked up from germline, CDR1 is MNHEY and CDR2 is SVGAGI. The CDR3 sequence: CASSYVVTGGPGYTF. CDR3 nucleotide sequence: TGTGCCAGCAGTTACGTGGTGACAGGGGGTCCAGGCTACACCTTC.

This chain joins TRBV5-1 and TRBJ2-3, with D perhaps TRBD2 (5 bases). The CDR3 totals 18 residues. V was clipped by 10 bases and J by 0 bases, with 27 bases between them. The germline V gene has CDR1 SGHRS and CDR2 YFSETQ. CDR3 coding DNA: TGCGCCCCCCCCCGTCCAGGAGGTAAACCATCGAGCACAGATACGCAGTATTTT. Translation gives CAPPRPGGKPSSTDTQYF.

This clone was picked up one time. This chain links TRBV2 with TRBJ2-2, with D hard to call. V was shortened by 4 bases and J by 0 bases, with 3 bases between the two germline ends. In germline, CDR1 is SNHLY, CDR2 FYNNEI. This CDR3 contains 13 residues. CDR3 DNA sequence: TGTGCCAGCAGTGCCGCGAACACCGGGGAGCTGTTTTTT. Residues: CASSAANTGELFF.